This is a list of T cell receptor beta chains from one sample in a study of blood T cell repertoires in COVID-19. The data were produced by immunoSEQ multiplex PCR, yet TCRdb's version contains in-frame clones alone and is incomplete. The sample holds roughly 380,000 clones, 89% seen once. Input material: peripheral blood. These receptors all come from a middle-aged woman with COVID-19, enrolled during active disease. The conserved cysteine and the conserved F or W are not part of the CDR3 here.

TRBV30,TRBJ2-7,AWSRQGAPYEQY
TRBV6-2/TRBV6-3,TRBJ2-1,ASSYLRGKDMNEQF
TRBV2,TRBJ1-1,ASSEPGGALPEAF
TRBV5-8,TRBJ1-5,ASSLGYRGNQPQH
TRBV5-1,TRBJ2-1,ASSLARYNEQF
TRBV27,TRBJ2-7,ATSRGGYEQY
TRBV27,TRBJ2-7,ASSLASSYEQY
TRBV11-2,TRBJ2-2,ASGRDYAGELF
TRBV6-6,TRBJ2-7,ASSYGGVEQY
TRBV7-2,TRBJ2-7,ASSLVAGGYEQY
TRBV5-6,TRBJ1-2,ASRYTGVYGYT
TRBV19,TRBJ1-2,ASSPQSTGYNYGYT
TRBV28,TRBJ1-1,ASSFVRGGSEAF
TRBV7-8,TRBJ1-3,ASSLAGTASGNTIY
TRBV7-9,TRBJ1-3,ASSQGGGGNTIY
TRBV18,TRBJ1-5,ASSPFGGGDQPQH
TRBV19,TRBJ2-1,ASTDRGPHEQF
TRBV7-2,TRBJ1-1,ASSLEAHFGAF
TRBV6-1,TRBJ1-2,ASSEWLAPNYGYT
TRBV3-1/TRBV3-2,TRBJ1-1,ASSQAVFMNTEAF
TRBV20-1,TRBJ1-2,SASQGAIERYT
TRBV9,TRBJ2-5,ASSVAQGRGETQY
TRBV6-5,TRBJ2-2,ASSYDSGTGELF
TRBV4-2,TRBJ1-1,ASSPQGNTEAF
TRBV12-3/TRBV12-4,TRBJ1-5,ASSLGNQPQH
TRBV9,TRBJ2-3,ASSGPSGRVEADTQY
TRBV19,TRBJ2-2,ASSLGREGRTGELF
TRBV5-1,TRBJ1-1,ASSTSPAGGNEAF
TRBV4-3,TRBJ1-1,ASSLALRGSRTEAF
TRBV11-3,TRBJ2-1,ASSLGTGGYEQF
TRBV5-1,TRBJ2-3,ASSSTGTADTQY
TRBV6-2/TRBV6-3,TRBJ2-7,ASSSLGGGSYEQY
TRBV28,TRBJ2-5,ASSLVVAGDQETQY
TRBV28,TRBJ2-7,ASSIDSSSYEQY
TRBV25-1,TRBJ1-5,ASSAGRGHQPQH
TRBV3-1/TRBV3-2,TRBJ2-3,ASSQRRLASGADTQY
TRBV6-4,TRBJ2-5,ASSVNGGETQY
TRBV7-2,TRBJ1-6,ASGGNYNSPLH
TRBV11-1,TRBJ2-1,ASSLGQILGGNEQF
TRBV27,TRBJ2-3,ASSLTSGGPRSNDTQY
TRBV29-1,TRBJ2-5,SAPTGGVETQY
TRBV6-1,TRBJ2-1,ASSETSGGYNEQF
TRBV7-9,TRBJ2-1,ASSLLLAAGGRDEQF